This TCR beta chain is from a study of response to subunit inactivated influenza vaccine. The CDR3 is made up of 16 amino acids. V trimming: 9 bases; J trimming: 0 bases; junction bases outside the gene matches: 9. Per the germline V gene, CDR1 is SNHLY and CDR2 is FYNNEI. TCRdb reprocessed the RT-PCR reads with MiXCR, giving one entry per CDR3 protein. The table includes roughly 650,000 distinct CDR3 sequences, roughly 14% detected once. The J gene is TRBJ1-1, the V gene TRBV2; 11 bases map to TRBD1. The TCR was taken from a middle-aged man who received an inactivated influenza vaccine. The input for sequencing was PBMCs from blood, taken 12 days after vaccination. The DNA of the CDR3 is TGTGCCAGTGGACAGGGGGCTTTCCTCATGAACACTGAAGCTTTCTTT. As protein: CASGQGAFLMNTEAFF.